This TCR beta chain was retrieved from a study of control samples from healthy donors and cancer patients. Trimming stripped 5 bases from V and 2 bases from J, with 10 bases between. The CDR3 runs 14 residues. Germline V gene lookup returns CDR1 SGHRS and CDR2 YFSETQ. Assay used: immunoSEQ multiplex PCR; TCRdb lists only in-frame clones, some missing. The sample has 100,000 to 150,000 clones; around 86% are singletons. The receptor comes from a man between 40 and 49 years old in good health. This chain connects TRBV5-1 to TRBJ1-4; D is perhaps TRBD1 (6 bases). The sequencing sample was made of blood. The CDR3 here is CASRGQPTNEKLFF. Here the CDR3 DNA reads TGCGCCAGCAGAGGACAGCCGACTAATGAAAAACTGTTTTTT. The variable domain in full, completed from reference TRBV5-1 and TRBJ1-4, reads KAGVTQTPRYLIKTRGQQVTLSCSPISGHRSVSWYQQTPGQGLQFLFEYFSETQRNKGNFPGRFSGRQFSNSRSEMNVSTLELGDSALYLCASRGQPTNEKLFFGSGTQLSVL.